This entry describes one T cell receptor beta chain. Its matching antigen is unknown. Its ends do not fully match the called genes, so a read error is possible. Other nucleotide sequences in the sample specify the same CDR3. Repertoires were sampled repeatedly during chemoradiotherapy. The CDR3 consists of 11 residues. The germline V gene has CDR1 KGHSH and CDR2 LQKENI. The data are from a study of chemoradiotherapy in HPV16-positive cancers. Study-wide results and limits: Non-HPV-specific T cells did not expand in tumors during treatment, whereas candidate HPV-specific clones and E7-related motifs did. In HPV16-positive patients, HPV-responsive T-cell expansion tracked better recurrence-free survival.

The data were produced by immunoSEQ multiplex PCR, yet TCRdb's version contains in-frame clones alone and is incomplete. The sample consists of 3,600 or so clones, about 89% of them appearing once. V gene TRBV18 combines with J gene TRBJ1-3; D unclear. The material sequenced was blood, taken from a patient who underwent chemoradiotherapy. This TCR derives from a human donor with HPV-associated anogenital cancer. The CDR3 sequence: CASPRGNTIYF. The CDR3 DNA reads as TGTGCCAGCCCCCGGGGAAACACTATATATTTT.